This T cell receptor (beta chain) stems from a study of OX40 agonist ivuxolimab in advanced cancers. Overall study results and limits: Expanded clones belonging to CD8+ T cells outnumbered, on average, those of CD4+.

Data came from immunoSEQ multiplex PCR; TCRdb stores just in-frame clones and leaves some out. The sample consists of over 50,000 clones, roughly 88% of them appearing once. Details on this clone: Its antigen is still unknown.

Source: CD4+ or CD8+ T cells sorted from blood, taken in a trial of the OX40 agonist ivuxolimab. The clonotype comes from an adult with an advanced solid tumor such as melanoma, head and neck, liver or kidney cancer.

The CDR3 loop reads CASSLDQRSTDTQYF. In DNA form, the CDR3 reads TGTGCCAGCAGCTTGGACCAGAGGTCCACAGATACGCAGTATTTT. This chain links TRBV5-4 with TRBJ2-3; D is unclear. This CDR3 contains 15 residues. Per germline, CDR1 SGHNT and CDR2 YYREEE (reference sequence). Trimming pared 0 bases from V and 2 bases from J, leaving 10 bases between.